This T cell receptor beta chain was observed in a study of post-analysis software for immune sequencing data. General study results and limits: The study found significantly lower normalized Chao1 diversity in multiple sclerosis patients than in controls. Samples from a shared batch, those prepared together, strongly co-clustered by F measure. Patients had higher frequencies than controls of about 5 TRBV segments, including TRBV5-6, TRBV5-1 and TRBV20-1.

Looked up from germline, CDR1 is KGHSH and CDR2 is LQKENI. There are 14 residues in the CDR3. Unique molecular identifiers were carried by the TCR beta cDNA libraries. MiXCR, run by TCRdb on the PCR reads, gives a single entry per CDR3 protein. This sample has 600,000 to 750,000 distinct CDR3 sequences, with 55% to 60% found just once. This clonotype appeared a few times. The antigen is undetermined. The material sequenced was blood. The chain has TRBV18 and TRBJ2-4, with a possible D match to TRBD1 (5 bases). The J call is in doubt because the DNA end fits TRBJ2-5 better. The receptor was isolated from a girl aged 2 to 9 with multiple sclerosis. The CDR3 bases are TGTGCCAGCTCCAGAGAGCCAGGGAAAGAGACCCAGTACTTC. It encodes CASSREPGKETQYF.